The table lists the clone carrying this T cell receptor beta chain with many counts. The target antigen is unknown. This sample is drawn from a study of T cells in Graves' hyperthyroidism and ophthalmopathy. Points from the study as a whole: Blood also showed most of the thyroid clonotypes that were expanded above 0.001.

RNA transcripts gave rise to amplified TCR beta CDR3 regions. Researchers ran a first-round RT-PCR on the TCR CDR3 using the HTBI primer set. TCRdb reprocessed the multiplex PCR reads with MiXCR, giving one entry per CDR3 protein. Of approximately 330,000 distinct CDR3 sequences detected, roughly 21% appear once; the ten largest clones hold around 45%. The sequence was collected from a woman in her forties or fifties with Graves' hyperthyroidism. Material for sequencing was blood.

The CDR3 coding sequence is TGTGCCAGCAGCTTAACGTACAGGGGAGAGACCCAGTACTTC. Residues: CASSLTYRGETQYF. The rearrangement joins TRBV7-3 to TRBJ2-5; the match to TRBD1 covers 7 bases. Trimming removed 0 bases from V and 4 bases from J; junction bases left unmatched: 2. CDR1 is SGHTA, CDR2 FQGTGA, per germline. The CDR3 spans 14 residues.